This TCR beta chain is drawn from a study of breast tumors, draining lymph nodes, adjacent tissues. This clonotype occurred many times. TCRdb re-analysed the multiplex PCR reads in MiXCR, keeping a single row per CDR3 protein. The profile covers 270,000 or so distinct CDR3 sequences, with about 30% appearing a single time and 1.1% taken by the ten largest. V lost 11 bases and J 2 bases, leaving 5 bases between the germline ends. The CDR3 length is 10 residues. Germline loops: CDR1 SNHLY, CDR2 FYNNEI. The lymph nodes were axillary draining lymph nodes from breast cancer patients. The clonotype comes from a female donor with breast cancer. Some clones in this sample may be carry-over from other donors' samples. What was sequenced was axillary lymph node tissue. V usage is TRBV2 and J usage is TRBJ2-3; D ambiguous. CDR3 DNA: TGTGCCGGAAACACAGATACGCAGTATTTT. Residues: CAGNTDTQYF.